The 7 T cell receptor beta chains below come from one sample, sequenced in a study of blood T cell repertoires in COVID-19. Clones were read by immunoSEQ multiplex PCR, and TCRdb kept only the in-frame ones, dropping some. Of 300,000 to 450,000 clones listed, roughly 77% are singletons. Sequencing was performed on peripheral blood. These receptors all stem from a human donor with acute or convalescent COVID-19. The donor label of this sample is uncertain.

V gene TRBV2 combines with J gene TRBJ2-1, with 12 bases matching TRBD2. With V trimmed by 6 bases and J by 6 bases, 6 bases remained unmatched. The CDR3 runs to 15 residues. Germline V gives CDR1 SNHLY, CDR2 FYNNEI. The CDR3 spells CASRLLAGGGNEQFF. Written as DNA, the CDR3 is TGTGCCAGCAGGCTTCTAGCGGGAGGGGGCAATGAGCAGTTCTTC.

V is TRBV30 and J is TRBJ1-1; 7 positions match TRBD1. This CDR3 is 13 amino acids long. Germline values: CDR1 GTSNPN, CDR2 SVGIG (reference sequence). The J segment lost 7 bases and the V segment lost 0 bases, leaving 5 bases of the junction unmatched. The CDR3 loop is CAWSVRGFNEAFF. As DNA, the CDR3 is TGTGCCTGGAGTGTCAGGGGGTTTAATGAAGCTTTCTTT.

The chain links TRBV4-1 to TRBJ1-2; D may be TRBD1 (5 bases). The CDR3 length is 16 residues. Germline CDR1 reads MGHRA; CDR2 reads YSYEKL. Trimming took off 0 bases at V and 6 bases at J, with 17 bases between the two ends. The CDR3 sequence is CASSQDPGRGVNGYTF. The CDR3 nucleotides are TGCGCCAGCAGCCAAGATCCAGGAAGGGGCGTCAATGGCTACACCTTC.

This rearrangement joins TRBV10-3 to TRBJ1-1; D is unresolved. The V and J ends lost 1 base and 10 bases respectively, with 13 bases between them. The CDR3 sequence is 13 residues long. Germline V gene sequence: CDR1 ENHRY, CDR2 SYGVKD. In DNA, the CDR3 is TGTGCCATCAGTGAGTTGGCGGAAAAACGAGCTTTCTTT. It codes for CAISELAEKRAFF.

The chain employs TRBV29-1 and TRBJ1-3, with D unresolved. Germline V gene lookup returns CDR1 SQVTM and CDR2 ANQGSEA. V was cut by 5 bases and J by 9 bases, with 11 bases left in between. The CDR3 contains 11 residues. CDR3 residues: CSVRTEGTIYF. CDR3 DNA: TGCAGCGTTCGAACGGAGGGCACCATATATTTT.

CDR3 DNA sequence: TGTGCCAGCTCAGAGAACAGGGGGTATGGCTACACCTTC. This gives the protein CASSENRGYGYTF. The chain is built from TRBV18 and TRBJ1-2; 8 bases agree with TRBD1. The V and J ends lost 5 bases and 5 bases, in that order; junction bases with no gene match: 4. This CDR3 comprises 13 residues. CDR1 KGHSH and CDR2 LQKENI come from the germline V gene. Combining the CDR3 with reference TRBV18 and TRBJ1-2 gives the whole variable domain NAGVMQNPRHLVRRRGQEARLRCSPMKGHSHVYWYRQLPEEGLKFMVYLQKENIIDESGMPKERFSAEFPKEGPSILRIQQVVRGDSAAYFCASSENRGYGYTFGSGTRLTVV.

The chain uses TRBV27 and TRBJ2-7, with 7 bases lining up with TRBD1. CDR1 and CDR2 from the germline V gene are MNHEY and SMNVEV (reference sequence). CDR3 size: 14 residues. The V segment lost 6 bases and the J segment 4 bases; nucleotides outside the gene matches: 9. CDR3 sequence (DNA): TGTGCCAGCAGACCAAGGGCCAGGGGGTACGAGCAGTACTTC. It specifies CASRPRARGYEQYF.